This record concerns one T cell receptor beta chain sequence. What this receptor recognizes is not known. The record has no base qualities; no much larger clone is one base away. From the cysteine through the phenylalanine, the CDR3 covers 15 amino acids. Only the CDR3 region is kept as DNA, spanning 45 bases read in frame from base 1. Based on the germline V gene (reference sequence), the CDR1 and CDR2 sequences are LNHDA and SQIVND. V lost 6 bases and J lost 0 bases, and the count of bases not matched to a germline gene is 7. The data derive from a study of Graves' ophthalmopathy and Graves' hyperthyroidism (dated by TCRdb to the late 2010s). Regarding the complete study: A patient counted as having stable hyperthyroidism if there was no progression to ophthalmopathy within 18 months of follow-up. The study used TCR beta repertoire signatures to distinguish Graves' ophthalmopathy from Graves' hyperthyroidism and to predict progression to ophthalmopathy. In total, some 140 blood samples were TCR-sequenced: approximately 42 ophthalmopathy, under 85 hyperthyroidism and approximately 17 hyperthyroidism-to-ophthalmopathy patients. To explore V-J signatures that distinguish ophthalmopathy from hyperthyroidism, a discovery set of 95 to 100 patients was enrolled, made up of around 40 with ophthalmopathy and roughly 55 with stable hyperthyroidism. The independent validation cohort included about 19 hyperthyroidism patients plus 17 patients who later progressed from hyperthyroidism to ophthalmopathy. In several hyperthyroidism patients, the T-cell repertoire of thyroid tissue was compared with the T-cell repertoire of blood. Once sampling was done, hyperthyroidism patients were given methimazole at a starting dose of 30 mg daily, while ophthalmopathy patients were given high-dose intravenous methylprednisolone.

Study-level results and caveats: In cross-validation, the 13-signature model distinguished ophthalmopathy from stable hyperthyroidism with 87.88% sensitivity and roughly 84% specificity, while in the test set the corresponding values were roughly 80% and 75%. Sample size was not predetermined statistically, and investigators were not blinded to group allocation. Most expanded thyroid clonotypes with frequency above 0.001 were also detected in blood, suggesting blood repertoires may reflect the thyroid immune response. In validation, the model predicted ophthalmopathy progression with roughly 68% sensitivity and about 77% specificity; some 13 predicted patients were CT-confirmed with GO in a median of around 6 months.

TCR beta CDR3 regions were amplified from RNA transcripts for repertoire sequencing. The first round of RT-PCR was done with HTBI primers and the Qiagen OneStep RT-PCR kit, and was followed by a second round of multiplex PCR, then size selection and purification. Sequencing of the libraries was carried out on an Illumina HiSeq2000 in paired-end mode with 100 bp reads. As for how the authors treated the data: SOAPnuke was used to process the reads, removing any read that contained adapters or uncalled bases, had a mean Phred below 15, or lacked an exact match to the constant primer or identifier. COPE v1.2.5 was used to merge high-quality paired reads. Clonotypes were defined as unique nucleotide sequences and were aligned to IMGT TRB V, D and J references using MiTCR v1.1. The analysis was limited to V-J combinations with a frequency above 0.0001, which together covered 98% to 99.2% of repertoires. For each V-J combination, a TCR clonal expansion and chaos score was defined as F50 clonal expansion divided by the chaos observed in the TCRdist matrix. Welch's t-statistics and random forest were used to narrow the features down to around 12 V-J combinations, which were then fed into a naive Bayes classifier. Thyroid-blood repertoire similarity was quantified with the Morisita-Horn index. TCRdb redid the processing of the public reads, applying fastp at Q25 and MiXCR, and retained in-frame beta chains. Merged by CDR3 protein, the rows form single entries marked with the most common genes and DNA. The V and J calls shown here were made by TCRdb, not taken from the authors' results. This sample gives 1 million to 1.3 million distinct CDR3 sequences in total; approximately 35% of them show up just once. The ten most abundant clones make up roughly 10% of the sample.

Hyperthyroidism patients were newly diagnosed, with disease duration under 2 months, and aged 18 to 65 years. Anyone with other autoimmune diseases, uncontrolled infections, pregnancy or lactation was excluded from the study. Diagnosis relied on clinical symptoms, serum thyroxine, TRAb, thyroid ultrasound and orbital computed tomography. Total RNA was extracted with Trizol reagent and quality-checked on an Agilent 2100 Bioanalyzer. The origin of this receptor is an adult man with Graves' hyperthyroidism. The sequenced sample consisted of peripheral blood or thyroid tissue (not recorded which). The rearranged segments are TRBV19 and TRBJ2-7, and TRBD1 aligns with 8 junction nucleotides. The bases are TGTGCCAGTAGACCCATGGACAGGGTCTCCTACGAGCAGTACTTC. The translation is CASRPMDRVSYEQYF. Reference TRBV19 and TRBJ2-7 genes cover what lies past the CDR3, so the full variable domain is DGGITQSPKYLFRKEGQNVTLSCEQNLNHDAMYWYRQDPGQGLRLIYYSQIVNDFQKGDIAEGYSVSREKKESFPLTVTSAQKNPTAFYLCASRPMDRVSYEQYFGPGTRLTVT.